This record concerns one T cell receptor (beta chain) sequence. The sample comes from a study of blood T cell repertoires in COVID-19. Study-level information: Acute-phase and convalescent COVID-19 samples originated in the United States, Italy and Spain. PBMCs, B-cell-depleted T cells, or T cells provided the cDNA or gDNA that made up the material.

Germline CDR1 GTSNPN, CDR2 SVGIG (reference sequence). V was shortened by 3 bases and J by 6 bases, with 12 bases between the two germline ends. The CDR3 runs 14 residues. Original analysis: Amplification from reference gene primers served as the basis for estimated nucleated cell counts. TCRdb's copy holds only in-frame clones and misses some; the assay was immunoSEQ multiplex PCR. That table gives V, J and clone size, and the DNA gave D and trimming. In the table there are about 110,000 clones, approximately 82% of which are singletons. Sequencing input: peripheral blood. The V call is TRBV30, the J call TRBJ1-6; no clear D. The clonotype originates from a woman aged 55-70 years with acute or convalescent COVID-19. In DNA form, the CDR3 reads TGTGCCTGGAGCCAGGTCCAGCTTAATTCACCCCTCCACTTT. Its protein is CAWSQVQLNSPLHF. Combining the CDR3 with reference TRBV30 and TRBJ1-6 gives the whole variable domain SQTIHQWPATLVQPVGSPLSLECTVEGTSNPNLYWYRQAAGRGLQLLFYSVGIGQISSEVPQNLSASRPQDRQFILSSKKLLLSDSGFYLCAWSQVQLNSPLHFGNGTRLTVT.